These T cell receptor beta chains were read from a single sample in a study of OX40 agonist ivuxolimab in advanced cancers. The repertoire was sequenced with immunoSEQ multiplex PCR; TCRdb's copy has only in-frame clones and lacks some. The sample holds 70,000 or so clones, 85% seen once. Material: CD4+ or CD8+ T cells sorted from blood, obtained in a trial of the OX40 agonist ivuxolimab. All receptors derive from an adult with an advanced solid tumor such as melanoma, head and neck, liver or kidney cancer. The CDR3 runs from the conserved cysteine through the conserved F or W. D genes are given only for firm matches.

J: TRBJ1-4; D: TRBD1; V: TRBV27; CDR3: CASSDRANEKLFF
J: TRBJ2-1; D: TRBD2; V: TRBV29-1; CDR3: CSVEWTSGRGSYNEQFF
J: TRBJ1-3; D: TRBD1; V: TRBV6-6; CDR3: CASSLTGGPGNTIYF
J: TRBJ2-7; D: TRBD2; V: TRBV5-4; CDR3: CASSRGLAGVSYEQYF
J: TRBJ2-5; D: NA; V: TRBV5-4; CDR3: CASGGGQETQYF
J: TRBJ2-7; D: NA; V: TRBV7-6; CDR3: CASSSRATPATGHEQYF
J: TRBJ1-1; D: NA; V: TRBV27; CDR3: CASRIAGRIPNTEAFF
J: TRBJ2-2; D: TRBD2; V: TRBV19; CDR3: CASRRGLAGNQGELFF
J: TRBJ1-5; D: NA; V: TRBV15; CDR3: CATSRVGGGQPQHF
J: TRBJ1-4; D: TRBD1; V: TRBV7-2; CDR3: CASSRQGAPNEKLFF
J: TRBJ2-1; D: TRBD2; V: TRBV28; CDR3: CASCPTSDSYNEQFF
J: TRBJ1-1; D: NA; V: TRBV2; CDR3: CASSPQVLNTEAFF
J: TRBJ2-7; D: NA; V: TRBV7-2; CDR3: CASSRADSYEQYF
J: TRBJ2-2; D: NA; V: TRBV7-2; CDR3: CASSPTPGNTGELFF
J: TRBJ2-3; D: NA; V: TRBV4-2; CDR3: CASSDSLTHTQYF
J: TRBJ2-3; D: NA; V: TRBV7-9; CDR3: CASSLSQYTDTQYF
J: TRBJ2-5; D: NA; V: TRBV2; CDR3: CASSELLAGEQYF
J: TRBJ1-5; D: TRBD1; V: TRBV6-6; CDR3: CASSRDRGGNQPQHF
J: TRBJ2-1; D: NA; V: TRBV6-6; CDR3: CASIHESSSYNEQFF
J: TRBJ2-7; D: NA; V: TRBV19; CDR3: CASSIGGAERSYEQYF
J: TRBJ2-1; D: NA; V: TRBV27; CDR3: CASSLPALLPHEQFF
J: TRBJ1-1; D: NA; V: TRBV2; CDR3: CASPTGRGGEAFF
J: TRBJ2-1; D: TRBD2; V: TRBV28; CDR3: CASSLMSGGTREEQFF
J: TRBJ2-2; D: NA; V: TRBV7-3; CDR3: CASSLTDPGTGELFF
J: TRBJ2-7; D: NA; V: TRBV27; CDR3: CASRSAGGPLSYEQYF
J: TRBJ1-1; D: NA; V: TRBV27; CDR3: CASSPTAHTEAFF
J: TRBJ1-1; D: NA; V: TRBV28; CDR3: CASSLWVRARAGAEAFF
J: TRBJ2-1; D: TRBD2; V: TRBV28; CDR3: CASSLSGTLRKEQFF
J: TRBJ2-5; D: NA; V: TRBV11-2; CDR3: CASSTSTGLRETQYF
J: TRBJ2-1; D: NA; V: TRBV7-9; CDR3: CASSPISASYNEQFF
J: TRBJ2-7; D: NA; V: TRBV30; CDR3: CAWSHIYEQYF
J: TRBJ1-3; D: TRBD1; V: TRBV7-8; CDR3: CASRMGTGGGNTIYF
J: TRBJ2-7; D: NA; V: TRBV5-1; CDR3: CASSLAYEQYF